This record looks at one TCR beta chain sequence and its context. The data stem from a study of CD8+CD57+ T cells in acquired aplastic anemia. According to the study, genomic DNA was the template for TCR beta VDJ and CDR3 profiling. TCRdb redid the calling of the reads with MiXCR, one entry per CDR3 protein. The table has 150,000 or so distinct CDR3 sequences, roughly 48% seen once; the top ten hold approximately 3%. Patients who underwent sequencing had shown CD8+CD57+ cell expansion by flow cytometry. Patient blood was sampled before any therapy had been received. Sequenced material: sorted CD4+, CD8+, or CD8+CD57+ T cells (not recorded which) from PBMCs. This sequence was found in a human donor with aplastic anemia.

The CDR3 bases are TGTGCCAGTAGTAAAGGGACAGGGGGCACGGGGAATGAGCAGTTCTTC. Its translation is CASSKGTGGTGNEQFF. The chain combines TRBV19 with TRBJ2-1; TRBD1 aligns across 12 bases. J was trimmed by 7 bases and V by 4 bases; bases with no gene match: 8. CDR3 size: 16 residues. Germline lookup yields CDR1 LNHDA and CDR2 SQIVND (reference sequence).